These 20 T cell receptor beta chains were sequenced from one sample in a study of blood T cell repertoires in COVID-19. The repertoire was sequenced with immunoSEQ multiplex PCR; TCRdb's copy has only in-frame clones and lacks some. The sample records approximately 210,000 clones, roughly 90% being singletons. The source material was peripheral blood. Receptors originate from a man between 65 and 85 years old with acute or convalescent COVID-19.

The chain recombines TRBV19 with TRBJ1-5; the D is unclear. The V and J ends lost 5 bases and 0 bases respectively, with 11 bases between them. The CDR3 totals 15 residues. Germline CDR1 reads LNHDA; CDR2 reads SQIVND (reference sequence). The CDR3: CASSATPYSNQPQHF. The DNA for the CDR3 is TGTGCCAGTAGTGCGACACCGTATAGCAATCAGCCCCAGCATTTT.

V usage is TRBV5-5 and J usage is TRBJ2-3; D call uncertain. Germline V CDR1 and CDR2: SGHKS, YYEKEE (reference sequence). The CDR3 sequence is 14 residues long. V gave up 2 bases and J gave up 2 bases, with 9 bases separating them. In nucleotides, the CDR3 is TGTGCCAGCAGCTTTGGCAGATTCACAGATACGCAGTATTTT. Amino acid sequence: CASSFGRFTDTQYF. Filled out from reference TRBV5-5 and TRBJ2-3, the complete variable domain reads DAGVTQSPTHLIKTRGQQVTLRCSPISGHKSVSWYQQVLGQGPQFIFQYYEKEERGRGNFPDRFSARQFPNYSSELNVNALLLGDSALYLCASSFGRFTDTQYFGPGTRLTVL.

The chain carries TRBV28 and TRBJ1-2, with TRBD1 matching 8 bases. Trimming removed 8 bases from V and 8 bases from J; junction bases left unmatched: 19. The CDR3 runs to 16 residues. CDR1 and CDR2 from the germline V gene are MDHEN and SYDVKM. The CDR3 loop is CASVSDGQGGLQGYTF. The CDR3 DNA reads as TGTGCCAGCGTTAGTGATGGACAGGGAGGGCTTCAAGGCTACACCTTC.

The chain couples TRBV4-3 to TRBJ1-4, with D perhaps matching TRBD1 (5 bases). The CDR3 has 16 residues. Germline V gives CDR1 LGHNA, CDR2 YSLEER. Trimming stripped 3 bases from V and 5 bases from J, with 16 bases between. The CDR3 region has the DNA TGCGCCAGCAGCCAGACTGGGGCGGGGAAGAATGAAAAACTGTTTTTT. It codes for CASSQTGAGKNEKLFF.

The chain couples TRBV27 to TRBJ2-7; 9 positions agree with TRBD1. The CDR3 is made up of 17 amino acids. V dropped 0 bases and J dropped 2; count of bases not matched to a gene: 8. CDR1 and CDR2 (germline): MNHEY, SMNVEV (reference sequence). The CDR3 sequence: CASSLSPPGTGPYEQYF. In DNA, the CDR3 is TGTGCCAGCAGTTTATCGCCTCCCGGGACAGGGCCCTACGAGCAGTACTTC.

This chain connects TRBV9 to TRBJ2-1, with a tentative D call TRBD2 (6 bases). Per germline, CDR1 SGDLS and CDR2 YYNGEE. The V end lost 0 bases, the J end lost 6 bases, and 13 bases lay between the germline ends. The CDR3 is 15 amino acids. The CDR3 loop is CASSVVAGRVNEQFF. The CDR3 DNA sequence: TGTGCCAGCAGCGTAGTGGCGGGAAGGGTCAATGAGCAGTTCTTC.

This clone has at least ten counts. V gene TRBV6-5 combines with J gene TRBJ2-1, with a tentative D call TRBD2 (6 bases). Looked up from germline, CDR1 is MNHEY and CDR2 is SVGAGI. The CDR3 sequence is 15 residues long. V was pared by 7 bases and J by 2 bases, with 15 bases between. CDR3 DNA sequence: TGTGCCAGCACCCTGGGACTGTTCCCCTACAATGAGCAGTTCTTC. Translation: CASTLGLFPYNEQFF.

The chain combines TRBV5-1 with TRBJ1-2, with 8 bases fitting TRBD1. The CDR3 length is 15 residues. Germline lookup yields CDR1 SGHRS and CDR2 YFSETQ. J was trimmed by 3 bases and V by 3 bases; bases with no gene match: 7. The CDR3 DNA sequence: TGCGCCAGCAGCTCCGGACAGGGCGGAGACTATGGCTACACCTTC. Its protein product is CASSSGQGGDYGYTF.

This chain's CDR3 is CASSRDRGSYGYTF. The CDR3 region has the DNA TGTGCCAGCAGCCGCGACAGGGGGAGTTATGGCTACACCTTC. The chain joins TRBV3-1 (or the pseudogene TRBV3-2) to TRBJ1-2, with 9 nucleotides matching TRBD1. The trim removed 4 bases at V and 5 bases at J, leaving 5 bases unmatched. Germline loops: CDR1 LGHDT, CDR2 YNNKEL (reference sequence). The CDR3 contains 14 residues.

The rearrangement links TRBV5-1 to TRBJ1-1; D might be TRBD1 (6 bases). The CDR3 contains 15 residues. The V gene lost 1 base and the J gene lost 0 bases, with 10 bases spanning the gap. The V gene's germline CDR1 is SGHRS and CDR2 YFSETQ. In DNA, the CDR3 is TGCGCCAGCAGCTTGTTCTCAGGGGTGAACACTGAAGCTTTCTTT. Its translation: CASSLFSGVNTEAFF.

The chain joins TRBV6-5 to TRBJ2-7; 7 bases fit TRBD1. Germline loops: CDR1 MNHEY, CDR2 SVGAGI. V lost 2 bases, J lost 0 bases, and 4 bases stayed unmatched. This CDR3 contains 15 residues. CDR3 in DNA: TGTGCCAGCAGTTACACCGGGACAGACTCCTACGAGCAGTACTTC. Amino acids: CASSYTGTDSYEQYF.

This clone was observed a handful of times. J is TRBJ1-5 and V is TRBV6-7; 9 bases align to TRBD1. TRBV6-7 is marked as an open reading frame, function uncertain. The CDR3 extends over 16 amino acids. With 2 bases clipped from V and 5 bases from J, the junction kept 7 bases outside the gene matches. The CDR3 nucleotides are TGTGCCAGCAGTTACGACAACGACAGGGGGGATCAGCCCCAGCATTTT. Its protein is CASSYDNDRGDQPQHF.

This chain uses TRBV13 with TRBJ2-7; D is perhaps TRBD1 (6 bases). Trimming removed 4 bases from V and 0 bases from J, with 10 bases in between. The CDR3 length is 14 residues. The germline V gene encodes CDR1 PRHDT and CDR2 FYEKMQ (reference sequence). The CDR3 region has the DNA TGTGCCAGCAGCTCATGGGACACCTCCTACGAGCAGTACTTC. Amino acids: CASSSWDTSYEQYF.

This sequence joins TRBV6-2 or TRBV6-3 and TRBJ2-7; a weak D match, TRBD1 (6 bases). Germline CDR1 reads MNHEY; CDR2 reads SVGEGT. V dropped 1 base and J dropped 4 bases, with 8 bases sitting between them. CDR3 length: 13 amino acids. CDR3 in amino acids: CASSYLGQYEQYF. Written as DNA, the CDR3 is TGTGCCAGCAGTTACTTAGGACAGTACGAGCAGTACTTC.

V is TRBV6-4 and J is TRBJ2-3; D possibly corresponds to TRBD1 (5 bases). V lost 4 bases, J lost 2 bases, and 10 bases lay in between. In germline, CDR1 is MRHNA, CDR2 SNTAGT. The CDR3 runs to 14 residues. In nucleotides, the CDR3 is TGTGCCAGCAGTGGCCAGGGTAACACAGATACGCAGTATTTT. This gives the protein CASSGQGNTDTQYF.

This sequence joins TRBV19 and TRBJ2-3; D uncertain. This CDR3 region has 12 residues. The germline gives CDR1 LNHDA, CDR2 SQIVND (reference sequence). Deletions cut 4 bases from V and 7 bases from J, with 9 bases between. The DNA for the CDR3 is TGTGCCAGTAGTAGCGCCGCGAATACGCAGTATTTT. Translated: CASSSAANTQYF. Using reference TRBV19 and TRBJ2-3 for the parts outside the CDR3, the full variable domain is DGGITQSPKYLFRKEGQNVTLSCEQNLNHDAMYWYRQDPGQGLRLIYYSQIVNDFQKGDIAEGYSVSREKKESFPLTVTSAQKNPTAFYLCASSSAANTQYFGPGTRLTVL.

This chain connects TRBV5-1 to TRBJ2-1; 9 bases align to TRBD2. There are 16 residues in the CDR3. Germline V gene lookup returns CDR1 SGHRS and CDR2 YFSETQ. V lost 1 base and J lost 2; bases outside the gene matches: 4. The CDR3 loop is CASSLSASGAYNEQFF. CDR3 nucleotide sequence: TGCGCCAGCAGCTTGTCGGCTAGCGGGGCCTACAATGAGCAGTTCTTC.

This clone appeared once. The chain employs TRBV9 and TRBJ2-1, with TRBD2 matching over 12 bases. CDR3 length: 17 amino acids. V trimming: 4 bases; J trimming: 7 bases; junction bases outside the gene matches: 12. CDR1 SGDLS and CDR2 YYNGEE come from the germline V gene. The CDR3 reads CASSPGLAGTSRNEQFF. The CDR3 DNA sequence: TGTGCCAGCAGCCCTGGACTAGCGGGAACCTCTAGGAATGAGCAGTTCTTC. Full variable domain (rest looked up from reference TRBV9 and TRBJ2-1): DSGVTQTPKHLITATGQRVTLRCSPRSGDLSVYWYQQSLDQGLQFLIQYYNGEERAKGNILERFSAQQFPDLHSELNLSSLELGDSALYFCASSPGLAGTSRNEQFFGPGTRLTVL.

The V and J genes are TRBV27 and TRBJ1-4; D is unclear. Germline CDR1 MNHEY, CDR2 SMNVEV (reference sequence). This CDR3 has 14 residues. The V end was cut by 3 bases, the J end by 4 bases, with 9 bases between. The CDR3 loop is CASSFSGVNEKLFF. CDR3 in DNA: TGTGCCAGCAGTTTCTCCGGGGTTAATGAAAAACTGTTTTTT.

The V and J genes are TRBV7-8 and TRBJ2-2; 7 bases line up with TRBD1. Germline V gene sequence: CDR1 SGHVS, CDR2 FQNEAQ. V lost 4 bases, J lost 3 bases, and 8 bases stayed unmatched. There are 16 residues in the CDR3. CDR3 sequence (DNA): TGTGCCAGCAGCTCGTTGACAGGGCGGTACACCGGGGAGCTGTTTTTT. Protein: CASSSLTGRYTGELFF.